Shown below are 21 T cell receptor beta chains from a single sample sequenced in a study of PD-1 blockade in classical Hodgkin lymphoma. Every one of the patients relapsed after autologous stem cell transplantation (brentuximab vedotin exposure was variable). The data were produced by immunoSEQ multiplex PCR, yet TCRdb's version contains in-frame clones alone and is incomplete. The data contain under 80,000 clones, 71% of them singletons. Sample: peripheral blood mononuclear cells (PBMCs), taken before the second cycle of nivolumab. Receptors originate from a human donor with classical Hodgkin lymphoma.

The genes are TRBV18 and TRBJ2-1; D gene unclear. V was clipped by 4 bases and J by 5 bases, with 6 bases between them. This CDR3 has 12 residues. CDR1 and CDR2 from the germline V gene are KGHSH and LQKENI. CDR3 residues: CASSLTNNEQFF. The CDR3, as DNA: TGTGCCAGCTCACTTACTAACAATGAGCAGTTCTTC. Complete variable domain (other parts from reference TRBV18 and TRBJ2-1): NAGVMQNPRHLVRRRGQEARLRCSPMKGHSHVYWYRQLPEEGLKFMVYLQKENIIDESGMPKERFSAEFPKEGPSILRIQQVVRGDSAAYFCASSLTNNEQFFGPGTRLTVL.

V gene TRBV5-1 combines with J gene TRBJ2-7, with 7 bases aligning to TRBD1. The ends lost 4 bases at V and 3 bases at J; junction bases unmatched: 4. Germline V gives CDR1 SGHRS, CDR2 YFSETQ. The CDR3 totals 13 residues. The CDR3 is CASSATGDYEQYF. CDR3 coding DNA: TGCGCCAGCAGCGCTACAGGGGACTACGAGCAGTACTTC.

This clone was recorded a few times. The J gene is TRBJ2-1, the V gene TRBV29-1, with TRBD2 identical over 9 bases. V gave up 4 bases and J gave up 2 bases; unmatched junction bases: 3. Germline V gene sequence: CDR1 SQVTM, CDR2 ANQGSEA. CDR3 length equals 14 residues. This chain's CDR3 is CSVASGNPYNEQFF. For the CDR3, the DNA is TGCAGCGTTGCTAGCGGGAACCCCTACAATGAGCAGTTCTTC.

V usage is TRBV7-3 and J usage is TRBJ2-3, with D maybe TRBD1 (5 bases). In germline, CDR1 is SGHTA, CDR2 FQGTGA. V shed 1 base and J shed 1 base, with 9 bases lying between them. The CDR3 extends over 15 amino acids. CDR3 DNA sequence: TGTGCCAGCAGCTTAAACGACAGACGCACAGATACGCAGTATTTT. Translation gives CASSLNDRRTDTQYF.

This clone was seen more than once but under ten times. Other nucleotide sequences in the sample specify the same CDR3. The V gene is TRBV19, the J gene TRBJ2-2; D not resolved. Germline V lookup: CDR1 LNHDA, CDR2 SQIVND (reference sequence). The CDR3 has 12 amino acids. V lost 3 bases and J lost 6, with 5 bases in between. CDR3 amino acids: CASSIAAGELFF. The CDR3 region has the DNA TGTGCCAGTAGTATCGCAGCCGGGGAGCTGTTTTTT.

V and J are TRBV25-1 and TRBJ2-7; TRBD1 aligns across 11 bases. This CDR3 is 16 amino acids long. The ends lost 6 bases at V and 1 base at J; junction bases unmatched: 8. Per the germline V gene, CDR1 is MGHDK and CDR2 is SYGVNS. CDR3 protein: CASRGQGVTESYEQYF. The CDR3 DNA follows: TGTGCCAGCAGGGGACAGGGGGTCACCGAGTCCTACGAGCAGTACTTC.

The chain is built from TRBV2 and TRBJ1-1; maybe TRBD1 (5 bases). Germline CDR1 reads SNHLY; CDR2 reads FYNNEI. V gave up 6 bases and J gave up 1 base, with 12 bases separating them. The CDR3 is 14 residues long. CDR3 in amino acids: CASSAGLTNTEAFF. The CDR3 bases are TGTGCCAGCAGCGCGGGACTGACGAACACTGAAGCTTTCTTT.

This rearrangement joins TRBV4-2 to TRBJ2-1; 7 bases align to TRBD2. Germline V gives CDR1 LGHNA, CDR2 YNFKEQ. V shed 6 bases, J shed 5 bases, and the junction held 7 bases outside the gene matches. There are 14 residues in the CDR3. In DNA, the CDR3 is TGTGCCAGCAGGTTGGGAGGGACCGACAATGAGCAGTTCTTC. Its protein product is CASRLGGTDNEQFF.

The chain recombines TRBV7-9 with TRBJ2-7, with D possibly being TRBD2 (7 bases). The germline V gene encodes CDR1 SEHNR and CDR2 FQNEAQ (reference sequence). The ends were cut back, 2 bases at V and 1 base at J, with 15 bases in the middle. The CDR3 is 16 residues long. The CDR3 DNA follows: TGTGCCAGCAGCTTAAAAGGGGGGGTGAAATCCTACGAGCAGTACTTC. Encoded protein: CASSLKGGVKSYEQYF.

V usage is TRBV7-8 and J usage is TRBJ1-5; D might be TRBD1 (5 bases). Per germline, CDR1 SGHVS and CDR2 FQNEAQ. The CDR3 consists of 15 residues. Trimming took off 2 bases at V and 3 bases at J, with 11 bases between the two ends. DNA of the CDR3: TGTGCCAGCAGCTTAAGGCAGGGAAACAATCAGCCCCAGCATTTT. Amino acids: CASSLRQGNNQPQHF. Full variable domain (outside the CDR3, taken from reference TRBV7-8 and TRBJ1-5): GAGVSQSPRYKVAKRGQDVALRCDPISGHVSLFWYQQALGQGPEFLTYFQNEAQLDKSGLPSDRFFAERPEGSVSTLKIQRTQQEDSAVYLCASSLRQGNNQPQHFGDGTRLSIL.

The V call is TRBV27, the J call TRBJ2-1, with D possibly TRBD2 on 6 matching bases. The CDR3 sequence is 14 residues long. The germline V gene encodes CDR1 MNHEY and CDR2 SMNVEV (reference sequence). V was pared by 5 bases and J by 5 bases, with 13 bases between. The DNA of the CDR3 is TGTGCCAGCAGTCCCAGCGGGCAAAACAATGAGCAGTTCTTC. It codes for CASSPSGQNNEQFF.

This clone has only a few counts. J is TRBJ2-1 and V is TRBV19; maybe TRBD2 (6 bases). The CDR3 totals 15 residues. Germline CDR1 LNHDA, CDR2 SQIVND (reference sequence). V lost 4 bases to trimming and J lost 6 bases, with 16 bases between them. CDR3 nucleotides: TGTGCCAGTAGTAGAGGGACTCAGGGCCTCAATGAGCAGTTCTTC. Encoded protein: CASSRGTQGLNEQFF.

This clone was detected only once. The CDR3 DNA sequence: TGCAGCGTCCCCAGGGGCGCCGGGAATGGCTACACCTTC. This translates into CSVPRGAGNGYTF. The chain has TRBV29-1 and TRBJ1-2; D possibly corresponds to TRBD1 (6 bases). Trimming took off 6 bases at V and 6 bases at J, with 17 bases between the two ends. This CDR3 is built from 13 residues. Per germline, CDR1 SQVTM and CDR2 ANQGSEA.

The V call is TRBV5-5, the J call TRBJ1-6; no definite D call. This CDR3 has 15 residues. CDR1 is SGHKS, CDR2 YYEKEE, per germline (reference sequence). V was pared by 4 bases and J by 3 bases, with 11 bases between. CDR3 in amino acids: CASSTTSIYNSPLHF. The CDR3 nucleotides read TGTGCCAGCAGCACCACTTCGATCTATAATTCACCCCTCCACTTT.

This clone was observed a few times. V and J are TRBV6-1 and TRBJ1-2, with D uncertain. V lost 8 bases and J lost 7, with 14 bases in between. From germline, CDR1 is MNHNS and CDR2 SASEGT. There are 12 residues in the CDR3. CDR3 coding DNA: TGTGCCAGCGCTTTTTCGACGGCTGGCTACACCTTC. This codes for CASAFSTAGYTF.

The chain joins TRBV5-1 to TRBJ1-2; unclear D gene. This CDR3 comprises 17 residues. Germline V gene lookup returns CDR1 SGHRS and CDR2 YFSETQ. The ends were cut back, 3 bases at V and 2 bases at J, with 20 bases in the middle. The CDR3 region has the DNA TGCGCCAGCAGCTCTAACTATACCGGACGGGGAAACTATGGCTACACCTTC. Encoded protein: CASSSNYTGRGNYGYTF.

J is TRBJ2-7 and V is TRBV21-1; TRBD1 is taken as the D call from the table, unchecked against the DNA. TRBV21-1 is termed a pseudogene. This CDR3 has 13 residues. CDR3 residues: CASSRDNSYEQYF. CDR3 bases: TGTGCCAGCAGCCGGGACAACTCCTACGAGCAGTACTTC.

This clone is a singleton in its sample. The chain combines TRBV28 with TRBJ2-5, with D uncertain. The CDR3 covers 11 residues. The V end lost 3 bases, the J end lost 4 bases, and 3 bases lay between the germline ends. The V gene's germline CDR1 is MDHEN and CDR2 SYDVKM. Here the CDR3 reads CASSFIETQYF. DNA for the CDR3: TGTGCCAGCAGTTTTATAGAGACCCAGTACTTC.

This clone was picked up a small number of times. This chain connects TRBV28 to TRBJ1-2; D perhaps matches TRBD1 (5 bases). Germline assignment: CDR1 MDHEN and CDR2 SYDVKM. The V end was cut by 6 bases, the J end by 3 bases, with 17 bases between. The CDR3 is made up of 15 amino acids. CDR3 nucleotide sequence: TGTGCCAGCAGCACATGGGGGGGAGTGGACTATGGCTACACCTTC. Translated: CASSTWGGVDYGYTF.

The CDR3 sequence is CASSWDRGAYNEQFF. As DNA, the CDR3 is TGTGCCAGCAGTTGGGACAGGGGAGCCTACAATGAGCAGTTCTTC. This rearrangement joins TRBV7-2 to TRBJ2-1; 10 bases align to TRBD1. The germline V gene encodes CDR1 SGHTA and CDR2 FQGNSA. This CDR3 is 15 amino acids long. After removal of 6 bases from V and 2 bases from J, the junction contained 4 bases not matched to a gene.

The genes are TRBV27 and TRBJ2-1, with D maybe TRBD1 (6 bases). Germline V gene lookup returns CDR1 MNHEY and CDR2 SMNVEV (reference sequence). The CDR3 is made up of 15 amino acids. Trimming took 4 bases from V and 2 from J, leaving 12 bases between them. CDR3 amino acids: CASSSPGTPYNEQFF. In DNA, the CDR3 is TGTGCCAGCAGTTCCCCCGGGACACCCTACAATGAGCAGTTCTTC.